The present TCR beta chain was sequenced within a study of blood T cell repertoires in COVID-19. Study as a whole: T cells, B-cell-depleted T cells, or PBMCs supplied cDNA or gDNA.

In this sample, this clone turned up a few times. Produced via immunoSEQ multiplex PCR; TCRdb's table is partial and in-frame only. The sample lists more than 95,000 clones, over 65% occurring once. Germline CDR1 is KGHDR and CDR2 is SFDVKD. The CDR3 is made up of 15 amino acids. V gave up 2 bases and J gave up 0 bases, with 7 bases separating them. The sequence was collected from a man in his fifties or sixties with acute or convalescent COVID-19. Sequencing used peripheral blood. V and J are TRBV24-1 and TRBJ2-1, with D hard to call. CDR3 region: CATSDYSASYNEQFF. The CDR3 DNA follows: TGTGCCACCAGTGATTACAGTGCCTCCTACAATGAGCAGTTCTTC.